The 26 T cell receptor beta chains below all came from one sample that was sequenced in a study of cytomegalovirus exposure and HLA in healthy donors. The PCR used 60 Vbeta and 13 Jbeta primers. Using immunoSEQ multiplex PCR, the repertoire was profiled, and TCRdb retains in-frame clones only, with some absent. This table has 85,000 to 130,000 clones, about 68% appearing once. The material sequenced was PBMCs. The receptors come from a male donor in good health and CMV-seropositive.

This clone was counted a few times. The chain uses TRBV7-2 and TRBJ2-5, with 9 positions matching TRBD2. J lost 6 bases, V lost 5 bases, and 4 bases had no gene match. The germline CDR1 and CDR2 sequences are SGHTA and FQGNSA. The CDR3 has 13 amino acids. Here the CDR3 reads CASSPSGGQTQYF. The CDR3 DNA sequence: TGTGCCAGCAGCCCGAGCGGGGGGCAGACCCAGTACTTC.

The V gene is TRBV6-6, the J gene TRBJ2-3; D gene ambiguous. CDR1 and CDR2 (germline): MNHNY, SVGAGI (reference sequence). The V end lost 7 bases, the J end lost 3 bases, and 11 bases lay between the germline ends. CDR3 length: 13 amino acids. The CDR3 here is CASTDLDTDTQYF. CDR3 DNA sequence: TGTGCCAGCACCGACCTAGATACAGATACGCAGTATTTT.

The V and J genes are TRBV5-6 and TRBJ2-4, with D perhaps TRBD2 (5 bases). This CDR3 is 14 amino acids long. The V end was cut by 2 bases, the J end by 0 bases, with 6 bases between. Germline V gene lookup returns CDR1 SGHDT and CDR2 YYEEEE. CDR3 sequence: CASSLGLAKNIQYF. The CDR3 DNA is TGTGCCAGCAGCTTAGGACTAGCCAAAAACATTCAGTACTTC. The whole variable domain, remainder taken from reference TRBV5-6 and TRBJ2-4, is DAGVTQSPTHLIKTRGQQVTLRCSPKSGHDTVSWYQQALGQGPQFIFQYYEEEERQRGNFPDRFSGHQFPNYSSELNVNALLLGDSALYLCASSLGLAKNIQYFGAGTRLSVL.

This clone was observed a few times. A junction boundary mismatches the germline segment, possibly from a read error. The chain links TRBV29-1 to TRBJ2-7; 12 bases are a match to TRBD2. Germline V CDR1 and CDR2: SQVTM, ANQGSEA. The CDR3 is 15 amino acids. The CDR3 sequence: CSVEDPSGGAYEQYF. The CDR3 region has the DNA TGCAGCGTCGAAGACCCTAGCGGGGGGGCCTACGAGCAGTACTTC.

This clone has a single count. This chain joins TRBV30 and TRBJ2-3; D call uncertain. Germline V gene data show CDR1 as GTSNPN and CDR2 as SVGIG (reference sequence). The CDR3 covers 13 residues. Trimming removed 7 bases at V and 2 bases at J, with 13 bases between. The CDR3 region is CASATVSTDTQYF. CDR3 sequence (DNA): TGTGCCTCCGCCACGGTATCCACAGATACGCAGTATTTT.

The chain couples TRBV28 to TRBJ2-5; maybe TRBD1 (5 bases). This CDR3 region has 16 residues. V was clipped by 4 bases and J by 0 bases, with 15 bases between them. Germline assignment: CDR1 MDHEN and CDR2 SYDVKM. The CDR3, as DNA: TGTGCCAGCAGTTCCCCTGTGATAGGGGACCAAGAGACCCAGTACTTC. It encodes CASSSPVIGDQETQYF.

Concerning this clone itself: Other DNA sequences in this sample translate to the same CDR3. V gene TRBV5-1 combines with J gene TRBJ2-7; D ambiguous. V was cut by 2 bases and J by 4 bases, with 4 bases left in between. Germline V gene lookup returns CDR1 SGHRS and CDR2 YFSETQ. The CDR3 consists of 11 residues. The CDR3 DNA reads TGCGCCAGCAGCTTTCTTTACGAGCAGTACTTC. This gives the protein CASSFLYEQYF.

The gene calls are TRBV4-2 and TRBJ2-2; 8 bases line up with TRBD2. The CDR3 has 17 amino acids. The germline V gene has CDR1 LGHNA and CDR2 YNFKEQ. V lost 7 bases to trimming and J lost 1 base; unmatched junction nucleotides: 11. The CDR3 loop is CASTKSRSGGNTGELFF. As DNA, the CDR3 is TGTGCCAGCACTAAAAGTCGGAGCGGGGGGAACACCGGGGAGCTGTTTTTT.

This clone came up a few times. The chain is built from TRBV5-1 and TRBJ1-2; D is perhaps TRBD1 (5 bases). This CDR3 contains 14 residues. Germline CDR1 is SGHRS and CDR2 is YFSETQ. The V and J ends lost 3 bases and 4 bases respectively, with 13 bases between them. In DNA form, the CDR3 reads TGCGCCAGCAGCTCGGACACCGCAGGCTATGGCTACACCTTC. Amino acids: CASSSDTAGYGYTF.

This rearrangement joins TRBV7-3 to TRBJ2-5; possible D gene TRBD1, 6 bases. From germline, CDR1 is SGHTA and CDR2 FQGTGA. The CDR3 sequence is 13 residues long. Trimming pared 2 bases from V and 5 bases from J, leaving 9 bases between. CDR3 DNA: TGTGCCAGCAGCTTAGGACAGTCGGAGACCCAGTACTTC. This codes for CASSLGQSETQYF.

In its sample, this clone was seen once. V gene TRBV15 combines with J gene TRBJ1-6; D is undetermined. The CDR3 has 13 amino acids. Germline V CDR1 and CDR2: LNHNV, YYDKDF (reference sequence). Trimming stripped 1 base from V and 10 bases from J, with 8 bases between. The CDR3 nucleotides are TGTGCCACCAGCAGAGTCGGGAGGTCACCCCTCCACTTT. Translation gives CATSRVGRSPLHF. The full variable domain, rest sourced from reference TRBV15 and TRBJ1-6, is DAMVIQNPRYQVTQFGKPVTLSCSQTLNHNVMYWYQQKSSQAPKLLFHYYDKDFNNEADTPDNFQSRRPNTSFCFLDIRSPGLGDTAMYLCATSRVGRSPLHFGNGTRLTVT.

The V gene is TRBV6-1, the J gene TRBJ2-7, with a tentative D call TRBD1 (6 bases). There are 14 residues in the CDR3. Germline V lookup: CDR1 MNHNS, CDR2 SASEGT. Trimming stripped 11 bases from V and 0 bases from J, with 17 bases between. The CDR3 DNA follows: TGTGCCTCAATCATAAGAGGGGGCTCCTACGAGCAGTACTTC. This codes for CASIIRGGSYEQYF.

This clone has only one observation. This CDR3 reads CASSPREGMASPLHF. CDR3 bases: TGTGCCAGCAGCCCTAGAGAGGGAATGGCTTCACCCCTCCACTTT. The chain joins TRBV9 to TRBJ1-6; D is undetermined. The germline V gene has CDR1 SGDLS and CDR2 YYNGEE. V lost 4 bases to trimming and J lost 9 bases, with 17 bases between them. The length of the CDR3 is 15 residues.

The chain employs TRBV7-9 and TRBJ2-4, with D unresolved. Germline CDR1 reads SEHNR; CDR2 reads FQNEAQ (reference sequence). The CDR3 totals 14 residues. V was cut by 4 bases and J by 0 bases, with 7 bases left in between. The CDR3 here is CASSWSGAKNIQYF. CDR3 in DNA: TGTGCCAGCAGCTGGAGTGGAGCCAAAAACATTCAGTACTTC. Together with reference TRBV7-9 and TRBJ2-4, the CDR3 gives the full variable domain: DTGVSQNPRHKITKRGQNVTFRCDPISEHNRLYWYRQTLGQGPEFLTYFQNEAQLEKSRLLSDRFSAERPKGSFSTLEIQRTEQGDSAMYLCASSWSGAKNIQYFGAGTRLSVL.

This clone was observed a few times. CDR3 amino acids: CASPPPGRVIPFDQPQHF. The CDR3 bases are TGTGCAAGTCCCCCCCCGGGGAGGGTGATCCCCTTCGATCAGCCCCAGCATTTT. The rearrangement joins TRBV12-2 to TRBJ1-5. TRBV12-2 is assigned pseudogene status. This CDR3 is built from 18 residues.

This clone is medium-sized (0.01 to 0.1%) by share. Other nucleotide sequences in the sample specify the same CDR3. This chain uses TRBV19 with TRBJ2-3; maybe TRBD2 (6 bases). Germline CDR1 and CDR2: LNHDA and SQIVND (reference sequence). This CDR3 contains 10 residues. Trimming took 11 bases from V and 6 from J, leaving 9 bases between them. As DNA, the CDR3 is TGTGCCTCGGAGGGGGATACGCAGTATTTT. Translated, it gives CASEGDTQYF.

The chain employs TRBV18 and TRBJ1-1; tentative D call: TRBD1 (6 bases). Germline CDR1 is KGHSH and CDR2 is LQKENI. This CDR3 is built from 16 residues. The V gene lost 4 bases and the J gene lost 7 bases, with 22 bases spanning the gap. CDR3 loop: CASSQLSDTGQSEAFF. The CDR3 DNA reads TGTGCCAGCTCACAACTATCCGATACAGGGCAAAGTGAAGCTTTCTTT.

This chain uses TRBV5-1 with TRBJ2-1; D is possibly TRBD2 (6 bases). The CDR3 is 14 amino acids. V was pared by 0 bases and J by 8 bases, with 12 bases between. Germline loops: CDR1 SGHRS, CDR2 YFSETQ. The CDR3 DNA reads TGCGCCAGCAGCTTGGCAATCCCGGGGGATGAGCAGTTCTTC. The encoded protein is CASSLAIPGDEQFF. The complete variable domain, with remaining parts taken from reference TRBV5-1 and TRBJ2-1, reads KAGVTQTPRYLIKTRGQQVTLSCSPISGHRSVSWYQQTPGQGLQFLFEYFSETQRNKGNFPGRFSGRQFSNSRSEMNVSTLELGDSALYLCASSLAIPGDEQFFGPGTRLTVL.

The genes are TRBV5-4 and TRBJ2-5, with 7 bases aligning to TRBD2. This CDR3 is 15 amino acids long. Germline V gene data show CDR1 as SGHNT and CDR2 as YYREEE (reference sequence). V shed 4 bases, J shed 5 bases, and the junction held 11 bases outside the gene matches. The CDR3 here is CASSPGFGGSETQYF. CDR3 DNA: TGTGCCAGCAGCCCGGGATTCGGGGGGTCGGAGACCCAGTACTTC.

The CDR3 region is CASSEALAGGAIYEQYF. Here the CDR3 DNA reads TGTGCCAGCAGTGAAGCGCTGGCGGGGGGGGCCATTTACGAGCAGTACTTC. V usage is TRBV2 and J usage is TRBJ2-7, with 9 bases identical to TRBD2. Germline V gene data show CDR1 as SNHLY and CDR2 as FYNNEI. The CDR3 runs 17 residues. V shed 0 bases, J shed 4 bases, and the junction held 10 bases outside the gene matches.

The chain couples TRBV2 to TRBJ2-3, with D uncertain. Germline assignment: CDR1 SNHLY and CDR2 FYNNEI. The CDR3 spans 15 residues. With 2 bases removed from V and 0 bases from J, the gap between germline ends came to 9 bases. The CDR3 DNA reads as TGTGCCAGCAGTGAAAGGCGGCGGAGCACAGATACGCAGTATTTT. Protein: CASSERRRSTDTQYF.

The chain employs TRBV5-1 and TRBJ2-5; 12 positions agree with TRBD2. This CDR3 spans 15 amino acids. V lost 4 bases to trimming and J lost 2 bases; unmatched junction nucleotides: 3. CDR1 SGHRS and CDR2 YFSETQ come from the germline V gene. The CDR3 sequence: CASSGLAGRQETQYF. The CDR3 region has the DNA TGCGCCAGCAGCGGACTAGCGGGGAGGCAAGAGACCCAGTACTTC.

The genes are TRBV4-2 and TRBJ2-5, with 11 bases matching TRBD2. The germline V gene encodes CDR1 LGHNA and CDR2 YNFKEQ. Unmatched junction bases numbered 9, after V lost 0 bases and J lost 3 bases. There are 18 residues in the CDR3. In nucleotides, the CDR3 is TGTGCCAGCAGCCAAGATGGGTGGAATAGCGGGGGGGAAGAGACCCAGTACTTC. Translation gives CASSQDGWNSGGEETQYF.

This clone turned up a few times. This sequence joins TRBV5-1 and TRBJ1-3; the match to TRBD1 covers 8 bases. Looked up from germline, CDR1 is SGHRS and CDR2 is YFSETQ. The CDR3 has 16 residues. V gave up 3 bases and J gave up 0 bases; unmatched junction bases: 5. CDR3 protein: CASSSGQASSGNTIYF. In DNA form, the CDR3 reads TGCGCCAGCAGCTCGGGACAGGCCAGCTCTGGAAACACCATATATTTT.

V is TRBV27 and J is TRBJ1-1; perhaps TRBD1 as D (5 bases). CDR1 MNHEY and CDR2 SMNVEV come from the germline V gene (reference sequence). This CDR3 has 14 residues. The V and J ends lost 6 bases and 7 bases respectively, with 18 bases between them. CDR3 region: CASRATGVSVEAFF. For the CDR3, the DNA is TGTGCCAGCAGGGCGACGGGGGTGTCCGTTGAAGCTTTCTTT.

The rearrangement links TRBV25-1 to TRBJ1-2; D is unresolved. V was cut by 6 bases and J by 8 bases, with 19 bases left in between. The germline V gene has CDR1 MGHDK and CDR2 SYGVNS. The CDR3 has 14 amino acids. As DNA, the CDR3 is TGTGCCAGCAGGCCACAATTGGGAGGGCGGGGCTACACCTTC. Its translation: CASRPQLGGRGYTF.